This T cell receptor beta chain is drawn from a study of blood T cell repertoires in COVID-19. Study as a whole: Acute and convalescent COVID-19 specimens originated in the United States, Italy and Spain.

Original handling: From reference gene primer amplification, estimates of nucleated cell counts were derived. Only in-frame clones appear in the TCRdb table, and some are missing; sequencing was by immunoSEQ multiplex PCR. V, J and clone size were drawn from that table, and D and trimming were deduced from the DNA. This sample has around 140,000 clones; roughly 88% occur once, and the top ten carry around a quarter. The CDR3 has 12 amino acids. From germline, CDR1 is SGHRS and CDR2 YFSETQ. V lost 7 bases and J 5 bases, leaving 9 bases between the germline ends. This chain joins TRBV5-1 and TRBJ1-4; D gene uncertain. This receptor was obtained from a human donor in a cohort sampled during active COVID-19. Sequenced: peripheral blood. CDR3 loop: CASAGPNEKLFF. CDR3 nucleotide sequence: TGCGCCAGCGCGGGTCCCAATGAAAAACTGTTTTTT.